This T cell receptor (beta chain) originates from a study of T cell changes during pregnancy in multiple sclerosis. This clone has a handful of counts. Trimming at V came to 7 bases and at J to 10 bases, leaving 16 bases not matched to a gene. The CDR3 has 17 residues. Germline lookup yields CDR1 MNHEY and CDR2 SMNVEV (reference sequence). Method: immunoSEQ multiplex PCR; TCRdb's copy keeps in-frame clones and lacks some. The profile covers around 78,000 clones, with 90% to 95% appearing a single time and roughly 2.5% taken by the ten largest. The source material was peripheral blood, sampled in the second trimester of pregnancy. The chain has TRBV27 and TRBJ1-6, with TRBD1 matching 10 bases. This receptor was identified in a female donor with multiple sclerosis, enrolled in a pregnancy study. For the CDR3, the DNA is TGTGCCAGCAAGCGGACAGGGGGATATAATACAAGCTCACCCCTCCACTTT. The encoded protein is CASKRTGGYNTSSPLHF.